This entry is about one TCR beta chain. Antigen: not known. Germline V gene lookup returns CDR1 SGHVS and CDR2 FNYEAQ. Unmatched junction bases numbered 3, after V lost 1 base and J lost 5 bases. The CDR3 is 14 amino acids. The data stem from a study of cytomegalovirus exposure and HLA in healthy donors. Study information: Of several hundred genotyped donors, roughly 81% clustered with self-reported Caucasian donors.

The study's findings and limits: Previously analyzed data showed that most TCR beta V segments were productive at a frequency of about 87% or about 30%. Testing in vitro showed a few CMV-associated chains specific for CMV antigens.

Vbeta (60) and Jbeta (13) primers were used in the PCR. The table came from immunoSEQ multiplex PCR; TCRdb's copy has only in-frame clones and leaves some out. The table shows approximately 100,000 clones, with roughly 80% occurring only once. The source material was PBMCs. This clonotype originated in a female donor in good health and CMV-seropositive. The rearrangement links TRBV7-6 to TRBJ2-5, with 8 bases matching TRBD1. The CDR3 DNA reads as TGTGCCAGCAGCTTAGGACAGGGGTTCGAGACCCAGTACTTC. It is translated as CASSLGQGFETQYF.